This TCR beta chain came from a study of human T cells and chemical hapten exposure. Overall study: Once 0.01% DPC had been applied to the upper back by patch test, readings were taken at 6 days.

This clonotype has more than one count but fewer than ten. The antigen is undetermined. Germline V gene data show CDR1 as SGHNT and CDR2 as YYREEE (reference sequence). This CDR3 region has 15 residues. J was trimmed by 3 bases and V by 4 bases; bases with no gene match: 5. What the library attached to individual cDNA molecules were unique molecular identifiers. One entry per CDR3 protein, called by TCRdb with MiXCR from the RACE reads. The sample holds more than 85,000 distinct CDR3 sequences; around 34% are singletons and the top ten take about 2.9%. Time point specified: patch test 3, about 24 weeks after DPC sensitization. Treatment defined: therapeutic diphenylcyclopropenone sensitization with weekly scalp DPC. Alopecia patients, 18 to 70 years old and DPC-suitable, served as donors. Study conclusions and caveats: Since the donors had alopecia, their immune response may not be the same as that of healthy people.

This TCR derives from a man between 40 and 49 years old with alopecia areata. Some clones in this sample may be carry-over from other donors' samples. The sample consisted of whole blood, taken in connection with sensitization to the hapten diphenylcyclopropenone (DPC). This chain links TRBV5-4 with TRBJ2-2, with TRBD1 identical over 8 bases. CDR3 DNA sequence: TGTGCCAGCAGCGTCAGGGGGCGGGACACCGGGGAGCTGTTTTTT. It specifies CASSVRGRDTGELFF.